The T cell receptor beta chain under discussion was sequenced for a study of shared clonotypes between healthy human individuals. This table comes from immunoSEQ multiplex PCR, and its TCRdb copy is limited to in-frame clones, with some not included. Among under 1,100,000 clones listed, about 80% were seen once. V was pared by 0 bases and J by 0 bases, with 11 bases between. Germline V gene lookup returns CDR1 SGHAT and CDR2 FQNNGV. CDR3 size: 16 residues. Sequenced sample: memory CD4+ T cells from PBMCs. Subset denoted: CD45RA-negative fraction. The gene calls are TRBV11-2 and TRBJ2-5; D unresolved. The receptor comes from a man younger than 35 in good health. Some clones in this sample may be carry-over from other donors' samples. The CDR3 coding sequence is TGTGCCAGCAGCTTAGATCCGTTCCTGTACCAAGAGACCCAGTACTTC. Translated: CASSLDPFLYQETQYF.